The T cell receptor (beta chain) described here comes from a study of PD-L1 blockade in urothelial cancer. For the study at large: Bladder-origin urothelial cancer in males covered about 90% of the roughly 30 patients. The number of prior chemotherapy regimens per patient was 0 to 3. Blood underwent analysis 3 weeks (second dose) and 6 weeks after treatment began.

Here immunoSEQ multiplex PCR was the method, and the copy in TCRdb shows in-frame clones only, minus some. In the table there are more than 55,000 clones, 86% of which are singletons. Germline-derived CDR1 and CDR2 are SGHRS and YFSETQ. This CDR3 region has 16 residues. V dropped 4 bases and J dropped 2; count of bases not matched to a gene: 8. The receptor was derived from a man aged 50 to 60 with urothelial cancer. The sample in question was PBMCs, obtained around atezolizumab (anti-PD-L1) treatment. The chain recombines TRBV5-1 with TRBJ1-4; 7 positions agree with TRBD1. CDR3 residues: CASSRTGAATNEKLFF. Here the CDR3 DNA reads TGCGCCAGCAGCAGAACAGGGGCGGCGACTAATGAAAAACTGTTTTTT.